This TCR beta chain was captured by sequencing in a study of blood T cell repertoires in COVID-19. Looked up from germline, CDR1 is SGHAT and CDR2 is FQDESV (reference sequence). The CDR3 is 14 amino acids. V dropped 8 bases and J dropped 7 bases, with 18 bases sitting between them. Repertoires were generated with immunoSEQ multiplex PCR, while TCRdb's copy carries only in-frame clones and drops some. This sample carries about 24,000 clones, approximately 78% of them seen once, and the ten largest clones take approximately 8.4%. The clonotype comes from a human donor in a cohort sampled during active COVID-19. Sample: peripheral blood. This rearrangement joins TRBV11-1 to TRBJ2-1, with a weak D call TRBD1 (5 bases). The CDR3 reads CASSGFRVVNEQFF. The CDR3 DNA is TGTGCCAGCTCTGGGTTCAGGGTCGTTAATGAGCAGTTCTTC.